The rows below give T cell receptor beta chains drawn from one sample of a study of cytomegalovirus exposure and HLA in healthy donors. Only in-frame clones appear in the TCRdb table, and some are missing; sequencing was by immunoSEQ multiplex PCR. The repertoire consists of 80,000 or so clones, with over 9.5% occurring once and the leading ten covering approximately 25%. The sequenced sample consisted of PBMCs. These receptors were obtained from a man between 60 and 70 years old in good health and CMV-seropositive. Each CDR3 is given with its conserved first and last residue. A D gene is named only where the DNA matches it firmly. Clone size appears in some rows only: once, few, many, or a class for an expanded clone.

>TRBJ1-1|TRBV7-6|few|NA
TGTGCCAGCAGCCCGACTGTTCCAGCTTTCTTT
CASSPTVPAFF
>TRBJ2-7|TRBV5-1|few|TRBD1
TGCGCCAGCAGCCCCGGAGGCCAGGGGGCTGGCGAGCAGTACTTC
CASSPGGQGAGEQYF
>TRBJ2-1|TRBV20-1|NA|TRBD2
TGCAGTGGGGGGGGAGGAGGTGAGCAGTTCTTC
CSGGGGGEQFF
>TRBJ1-1|TRBV11-2|few|TRBD1
TGTGCCAGCAGGTTTAGCCCTCCGGGACAGGGGATAACTGAAGCTTTCTTT
CASRFSPPGQGITEAFF
>TRBJ2-5|TRBV15|few|NA
TGTGCCACCAGCGGGGAGGAGACCCAGTACTTC
CATSGEETQYF
>TRBJ1-1|TRBV7-8|few|NA
TGTGCCAGCAGCTTAGCCTGGGAGATGTACACTGAAGCTTTCTTT
CASSLAWEMYTEAFF
>TRBJ2-3|TRBV7-2|few|NA
TGTGCCAGCAGCTCCCCCCTCGGGGAAGGTATCACAGATACGCAGTATTTT
CASSSPLGEGITDTQYF
>TRBJ1-6|TRBV5-1|NA|NA
TGCGCCAGCAGCTTGGCCACGGACAGTTTCGCATATAATTCACCCCTCCACTTT
CASSLATDSFAYNSPLHF
>TRBJ2-7|TRBV28|NA|NA
TGTGCCAACAGATATGAGCAGTACTTC
CANRYEQYF
>TRBJ2-3|TRBV5-1|few|NA
TGCGCCAGCAGCTTGGACAGGGCAACAGATACGCAGTATTTT
CASSLDRATDTQYF
>TRBJ1-2|TRBV30|few|NA
TGTGCCTGGAGTTACCTAGGAGGAGCTAACTATGGCTACACCTTC
CAWSYLGGANYGYTF
>TRBJ2-2|TRBV19|NA|TRBD1
TGTGCCAGTAGTCCTCGGACAGGGCTGAACACCGGGGAGCTGTTTTTT
CASSPRTGLNTGELFF
>TRBJ2-2|TRBV29-1|NA|NA
TGCAGCGTACTTTGGGCCAATTCTGGGGAGCTGTTTTTT
CSVLWANSGELFF
>TRBJ2-2|TRBV5-1|few|NA
TGCGCCAGCAGCTTGTTGTCATCGAACACCGGGGAGCTGTTTTTT
CASSLLSSNTGELFF
>TRBJ2-7|TRBV27|few|NA
TGTGCCAGTCCCAGGGGCAGTATACCCTACGAGCAGTACTTC
CASPRGSIPYEQYF
>TRBJ2-5|TRBV7-9|few|TRBD2
TGTGCCAGCAGCTTAACGGGCGGGGGGGTTTCGGAGACCCAGTACTTC
CASSLTGGGVSETQYF
>TRBJ2-1|TRBV4-1|once|NA
TGCGCCAGCAGCCAAGACCGAGCGGCATCCTACAATGAGCAGTTCTTC
CASSQDRAASYNEQFF
>TRBJ2-2|TRBV6-5|few|TRBD2
TGTGCCAGCAGTTACGGTCTAGCGGGAACCACCGGGGAGCTGTTTTTT
CASSYGLAGTTGELFF
>TRBJ1-5|TRBV30|many|TRBD1
TGTGCCTGGCAGGGGGATAGCAATCAGCCCCAGCATTTT
CAWQGDSNQPQHF
>TRBJ1-1|TRBV6-5|few|NA
TGTGCCAGCAGTCGTACAGGAGCGAACACTGAAGCTTTCTTT
CASSRTGANTEAFF
>TRBJ1-2|TRBV9|NA|NA
TGTGCCAGCAGCGTAGCGGGTTATGGCTACACCTTC
CASSVAGYGYTF
>TRBJ2-5|TRBV10-2|NA|TRBD2
TGCGCCAGCAGTATCTCTAGCGGGGGTCCGGGAGAGACCCAGTACTTC
CASSISSGGPGETQYF
>TRBJ1-5|TRBV7-2|few|TRBD1
TGTGCCAGCAGCTCCGACAGGGTCGAGCCCCAGCATTTT
CASSSDRVEPQHF
>TRBJ2-3|TRBV19|NA|TRBD2
TGTGCCAGTAGTTCTGGACTAGCGGGAGGTACAGATACGCAGTATTTT
CASSSGLAGGTDTQYF
>TRBJ2-1|TRBV30|NA|TRBD2
TGTGCCTGGGGGACTAGCGGGGGGAGGAGTGAGCAGTTCTTC
CAWGTSGGRSEQFF
>TRBJ1-1|TRBV30|few|NA
TGTGCCTGTACAGGGAACACTGAAGCTTTCTTT
CACTGNTEAFF
>TRBJ1-6|TRBV5-4|few|NA
TGTGCCAGCAGCGTAGGAGGGAAGAATTCACCCCTCCACTTT
CASSVGGKNSPLHF
>TRBJ2-2|TRBV28|NA|TRBD1
TGTGCCAGCAGCGATCTCGAGGGGGCAAGGACCGGGGAGCTGTTTTTT
CASSDLEGARTGELFF
>TRBJ2-7|TRBV6-5|NA|TRBD2
TGTGCCAGCAGTTTGGGACTAGCGAGGGGCGAGCAGTACTTC
CASSLGLARGEQYF